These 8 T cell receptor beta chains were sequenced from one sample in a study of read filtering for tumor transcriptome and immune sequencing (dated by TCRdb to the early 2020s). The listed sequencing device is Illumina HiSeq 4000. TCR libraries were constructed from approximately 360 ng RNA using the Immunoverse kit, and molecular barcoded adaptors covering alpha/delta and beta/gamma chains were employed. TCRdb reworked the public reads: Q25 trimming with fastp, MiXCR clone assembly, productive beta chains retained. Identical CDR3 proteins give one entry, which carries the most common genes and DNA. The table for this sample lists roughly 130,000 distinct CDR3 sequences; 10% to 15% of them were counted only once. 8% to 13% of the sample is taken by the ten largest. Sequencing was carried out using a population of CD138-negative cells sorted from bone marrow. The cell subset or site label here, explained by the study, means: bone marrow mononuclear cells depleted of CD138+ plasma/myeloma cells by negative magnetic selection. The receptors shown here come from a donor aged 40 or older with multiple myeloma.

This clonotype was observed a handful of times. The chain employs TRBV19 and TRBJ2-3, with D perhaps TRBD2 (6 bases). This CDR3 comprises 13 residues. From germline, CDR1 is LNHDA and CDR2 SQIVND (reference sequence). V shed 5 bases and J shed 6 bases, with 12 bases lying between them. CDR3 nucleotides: TGTGCCAGTAGTTCGGGAGTGTGGGATACGCAGTATTTT. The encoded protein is CASSSGVWDTQYF.

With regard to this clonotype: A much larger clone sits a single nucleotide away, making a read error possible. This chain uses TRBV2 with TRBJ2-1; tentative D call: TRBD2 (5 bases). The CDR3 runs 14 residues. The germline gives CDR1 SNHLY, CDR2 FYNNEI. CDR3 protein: CASTPGSSYNERFF. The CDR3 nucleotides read TGTGCCAGCACGCCGGGAAGCTCCTACAATGAGCGGTTCTTC.

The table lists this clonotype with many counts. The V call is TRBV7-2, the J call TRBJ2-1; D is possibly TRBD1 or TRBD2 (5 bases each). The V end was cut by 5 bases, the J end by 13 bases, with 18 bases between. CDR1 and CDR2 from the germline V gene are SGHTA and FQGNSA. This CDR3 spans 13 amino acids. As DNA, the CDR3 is TGTGCCAGCAGCCCCATGGGACCCCAGAGTCAGTTCTTC. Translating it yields CASSPMGPQSQFF.

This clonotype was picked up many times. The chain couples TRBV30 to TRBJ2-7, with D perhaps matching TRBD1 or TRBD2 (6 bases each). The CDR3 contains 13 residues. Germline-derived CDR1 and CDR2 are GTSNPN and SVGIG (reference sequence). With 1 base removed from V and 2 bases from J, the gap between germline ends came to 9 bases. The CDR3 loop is CAWSAGGTYEQYF. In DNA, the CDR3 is TGTGCCTGGAGTGCCGGGGGCACCTACGAGCAGTACTTC.

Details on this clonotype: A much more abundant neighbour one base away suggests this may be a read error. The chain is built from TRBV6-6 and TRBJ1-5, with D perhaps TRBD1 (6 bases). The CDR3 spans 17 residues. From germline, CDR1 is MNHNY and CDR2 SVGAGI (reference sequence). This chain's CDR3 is CASTPKGGVGGNRPQHF. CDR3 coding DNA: TGTGCCAGCACCCCAAAGGGGGGGGTGGGTGGCAATCGGCCCCAGCATTTT.

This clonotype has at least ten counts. CDR3 residues: CASSRLQQATNEKLFF. CDR3 sequence (DNA): TGTGCCAGTAGTAGGTTACAGCAAGCAACTAATGAAAAACTGTTTTTT. The chain joins TRBV19 to TRBJ1-4; D is ambiguous. The CDR3 totals 16 residues. Germline CDR1 reads LNHDA; CDR2 reads SQIVND (reference sequence). Trimming left V 4 bases short and J 0 bases short, with 12 bases between.

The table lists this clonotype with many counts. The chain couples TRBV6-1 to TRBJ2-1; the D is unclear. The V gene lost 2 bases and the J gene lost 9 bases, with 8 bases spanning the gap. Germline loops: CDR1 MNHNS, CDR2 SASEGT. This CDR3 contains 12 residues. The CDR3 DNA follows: TGTGCCAGCAGTGAACGGCTGAGTGAGCAGTTCTTC. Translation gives CASSERLSEQFF.

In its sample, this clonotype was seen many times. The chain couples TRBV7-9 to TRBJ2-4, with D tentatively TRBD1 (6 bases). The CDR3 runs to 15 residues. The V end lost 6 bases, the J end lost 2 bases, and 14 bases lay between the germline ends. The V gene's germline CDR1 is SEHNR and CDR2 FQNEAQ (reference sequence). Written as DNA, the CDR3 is TGTGCCAGCAGTTCTTCAGGGGTAACCAAAAACATTCAGTACTTC. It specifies CASSSSGVTKNIQYF.